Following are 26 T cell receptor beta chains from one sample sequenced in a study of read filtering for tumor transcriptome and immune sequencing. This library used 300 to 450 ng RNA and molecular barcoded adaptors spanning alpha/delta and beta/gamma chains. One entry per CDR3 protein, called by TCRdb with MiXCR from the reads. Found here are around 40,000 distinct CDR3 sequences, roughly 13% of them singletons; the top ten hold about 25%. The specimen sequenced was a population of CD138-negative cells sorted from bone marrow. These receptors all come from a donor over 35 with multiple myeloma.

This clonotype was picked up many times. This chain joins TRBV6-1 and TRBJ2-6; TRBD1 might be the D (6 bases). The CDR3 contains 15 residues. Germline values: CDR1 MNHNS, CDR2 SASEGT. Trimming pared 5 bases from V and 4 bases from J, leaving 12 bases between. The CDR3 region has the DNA TGTGCCAGCAGTATAACAGGGACCGGGGCCAACGTCCTGACTTTC. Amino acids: CASSITGTGANVLTF.

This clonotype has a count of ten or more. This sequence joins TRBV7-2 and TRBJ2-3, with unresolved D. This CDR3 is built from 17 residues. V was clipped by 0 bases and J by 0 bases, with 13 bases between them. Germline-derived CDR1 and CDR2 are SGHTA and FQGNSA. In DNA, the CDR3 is TGTGCCAGCAGCTTAGCGGCGGCAGGAAAGAGCACAGATACGCAGTATTTT. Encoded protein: CASSLAAAGKSTDTQYF.

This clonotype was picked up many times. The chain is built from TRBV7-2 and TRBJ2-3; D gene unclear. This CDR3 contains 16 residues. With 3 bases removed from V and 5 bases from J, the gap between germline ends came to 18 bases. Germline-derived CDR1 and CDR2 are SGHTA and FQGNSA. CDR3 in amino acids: CASSFRAQTPGDTQYF. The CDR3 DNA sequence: TGTGCCAGCAGCTTCCGGGCCCAGACCCCGGGAGATACGCAGTATTTT.

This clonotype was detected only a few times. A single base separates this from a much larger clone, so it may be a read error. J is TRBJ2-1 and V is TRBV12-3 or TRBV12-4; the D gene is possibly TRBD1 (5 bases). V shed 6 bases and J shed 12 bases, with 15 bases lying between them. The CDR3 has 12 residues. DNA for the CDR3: TGTGCCAGCAGCCCAACCGGTCAGGGGCAGTTCTTC. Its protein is CASSPTGQGQFF.

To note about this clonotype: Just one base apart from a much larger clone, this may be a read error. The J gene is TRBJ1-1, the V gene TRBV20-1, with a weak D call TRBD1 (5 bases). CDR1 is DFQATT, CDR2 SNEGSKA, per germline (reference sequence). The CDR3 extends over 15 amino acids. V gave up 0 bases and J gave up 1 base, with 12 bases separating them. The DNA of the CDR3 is TGCAGTGCTAGAGATCCCCAGGGTGGGAACACTGAAGCTTTCTTT. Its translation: CSARDPQGGNTEAFF.

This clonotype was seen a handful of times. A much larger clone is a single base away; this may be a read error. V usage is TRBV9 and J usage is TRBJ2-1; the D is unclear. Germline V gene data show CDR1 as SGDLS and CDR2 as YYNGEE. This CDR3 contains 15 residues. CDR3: CASGVVGGGYNEQFF. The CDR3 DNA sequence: TGTGCCAGCGGCGTAGTAGGTGGCGGTTACAATGAGCAGTTCTTC.

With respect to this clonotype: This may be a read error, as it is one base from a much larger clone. CDR3 DNA: TGTGGCGGCGGGGAGCTGGTTTTT. Its translation: CGGGELVF. V gene TRBV6-5 combines with J gene TRBJ2-2; tentatively, D is TRBD2 (6 bases). The CDR3 is 8 residues long. In germline, CDR1 is MNHEY, CDR2 SVGAGI.

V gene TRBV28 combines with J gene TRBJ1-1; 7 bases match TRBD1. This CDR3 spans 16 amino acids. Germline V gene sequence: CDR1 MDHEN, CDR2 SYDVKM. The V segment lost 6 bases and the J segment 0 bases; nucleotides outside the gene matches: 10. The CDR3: CASSLPRDSLNTEAFF. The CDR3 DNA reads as TGTGCCAGCAGCTTACCACGGGACAGCCTGAACACTGAAGCTTTCTTT.

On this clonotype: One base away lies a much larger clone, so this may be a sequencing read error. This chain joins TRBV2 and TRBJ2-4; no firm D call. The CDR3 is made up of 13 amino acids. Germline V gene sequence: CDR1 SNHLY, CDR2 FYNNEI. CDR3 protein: CASSEETKNIRYF. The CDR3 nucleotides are TGTGCCAGCAGTGAAGAAACTAAAAACATTCGGTACTTC.

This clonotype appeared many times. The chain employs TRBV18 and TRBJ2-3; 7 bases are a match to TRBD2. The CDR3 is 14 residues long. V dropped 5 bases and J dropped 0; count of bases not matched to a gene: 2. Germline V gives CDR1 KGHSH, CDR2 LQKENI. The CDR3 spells CASSRAGSTDTQYF. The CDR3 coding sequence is TGTGCCAGCTCAAGAGCGGGGAGCACAGATACGCAGTATTTT.

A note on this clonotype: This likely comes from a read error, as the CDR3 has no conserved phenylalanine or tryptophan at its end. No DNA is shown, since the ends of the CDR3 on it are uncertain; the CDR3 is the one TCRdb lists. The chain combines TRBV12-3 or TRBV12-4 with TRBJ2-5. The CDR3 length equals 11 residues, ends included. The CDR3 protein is CASSFGETQYL.

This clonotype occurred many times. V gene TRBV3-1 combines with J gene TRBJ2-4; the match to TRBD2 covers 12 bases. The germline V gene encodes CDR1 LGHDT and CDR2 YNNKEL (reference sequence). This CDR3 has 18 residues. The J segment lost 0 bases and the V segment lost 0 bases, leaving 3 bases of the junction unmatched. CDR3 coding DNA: TGTGCCAGCAGCCAAGAGACTAGCGGGGGATTAGCCAAAAACATTCAGTACTTC. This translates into CASSQETSGGLAKNIQYF.

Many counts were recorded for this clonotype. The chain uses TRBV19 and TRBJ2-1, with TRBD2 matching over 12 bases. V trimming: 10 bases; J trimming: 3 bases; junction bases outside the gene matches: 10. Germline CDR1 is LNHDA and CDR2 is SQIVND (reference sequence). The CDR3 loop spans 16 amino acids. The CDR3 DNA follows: TGTGCCACGACTAGCGGGAGTAGCCAAGGCTACAATGAGCAGTTCTTC. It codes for CATTSGSSQGYNEQFF.

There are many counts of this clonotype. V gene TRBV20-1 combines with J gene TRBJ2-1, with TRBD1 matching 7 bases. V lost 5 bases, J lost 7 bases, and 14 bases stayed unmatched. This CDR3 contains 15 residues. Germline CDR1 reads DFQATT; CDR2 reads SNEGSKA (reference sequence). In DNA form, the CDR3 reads TGCAGTGCTCGGCGGCAACAGGGGCCGGAGAATGAGCAGTTCTTC. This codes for CSARRQQGPENEQFF.

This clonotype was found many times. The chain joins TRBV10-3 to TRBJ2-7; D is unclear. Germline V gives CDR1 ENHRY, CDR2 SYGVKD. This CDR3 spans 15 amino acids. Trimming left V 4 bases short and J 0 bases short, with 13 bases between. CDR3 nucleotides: TGTGCCATCAGTGGGTCCTTACAAAGCTCCTACGAGCAGTACTTC. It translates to CAISGSLQSSYEQYF.

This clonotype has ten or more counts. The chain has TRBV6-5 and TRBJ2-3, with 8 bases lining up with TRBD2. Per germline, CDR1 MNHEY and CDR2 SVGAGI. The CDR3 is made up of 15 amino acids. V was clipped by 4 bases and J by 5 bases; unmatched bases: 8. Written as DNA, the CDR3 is TGTGCCAGCAGTTCTACGGGAGGGCTTAGAGATACGCAGTATTTT. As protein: CASSSTGGLRDTQYF.

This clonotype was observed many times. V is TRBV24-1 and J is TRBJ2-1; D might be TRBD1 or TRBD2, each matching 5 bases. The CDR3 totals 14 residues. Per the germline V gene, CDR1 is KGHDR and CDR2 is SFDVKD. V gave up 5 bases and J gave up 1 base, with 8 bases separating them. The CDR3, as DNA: TGTGCCACCAGTGGTGGGGGTTCCTACAATGAGCAGTTCTTC. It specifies CATSGGGSYNEQFF.

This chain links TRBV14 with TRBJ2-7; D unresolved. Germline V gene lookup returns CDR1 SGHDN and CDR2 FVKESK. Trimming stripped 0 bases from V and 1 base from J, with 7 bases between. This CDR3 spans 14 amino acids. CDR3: CASSQDLGSYEQYF. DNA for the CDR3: TGTGCCAGCAGCCAAGATTTGGGGTCCTACGAGCAGTACTTC.

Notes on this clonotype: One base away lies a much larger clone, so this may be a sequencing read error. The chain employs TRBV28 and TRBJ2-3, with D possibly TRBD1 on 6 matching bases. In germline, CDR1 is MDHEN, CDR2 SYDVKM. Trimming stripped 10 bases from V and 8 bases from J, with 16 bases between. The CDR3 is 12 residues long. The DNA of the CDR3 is TGTGCCACCGGGACAACTTCCGGTACGCAGTATTTT. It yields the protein CATGTTSGTQYF.

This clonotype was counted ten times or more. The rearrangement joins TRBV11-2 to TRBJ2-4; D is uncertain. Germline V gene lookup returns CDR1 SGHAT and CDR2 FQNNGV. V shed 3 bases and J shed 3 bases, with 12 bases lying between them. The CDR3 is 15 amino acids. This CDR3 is CASSFLGMGKNIQYF. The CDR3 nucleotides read TGTGCCAGCAGCTTTCTGGGGATGGGCAAAAACATTCAGTACTTC.

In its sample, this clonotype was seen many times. The CDR3 DNA reads TGTGCCAGCAGCTTACAAGGACAGGGAGCAGATACGCAGTATTTT. As protein: CASSLQGQGADTQYF. This chain joins TRBV11-3 and TRBJ2-3, with 8 bases lining up with TRBD1. Germline-derived CDR1 and CDR2 are SGHNT and YENEEA. The CDR3 contains 15 residues. The junction had 5 bases not matched to a gene; V was cut back by 2 bases and J by 4 bases.

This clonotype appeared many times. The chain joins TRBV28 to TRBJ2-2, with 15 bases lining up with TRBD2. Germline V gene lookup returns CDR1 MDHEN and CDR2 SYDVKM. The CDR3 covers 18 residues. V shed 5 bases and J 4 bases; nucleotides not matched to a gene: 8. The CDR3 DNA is TGTGCCAGCAGTGGACTAGCGGGAGGGCCGGAAGGCACCGGGGAGCTGTTTTTT. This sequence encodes CASSGLAGGPEGTGELFF.

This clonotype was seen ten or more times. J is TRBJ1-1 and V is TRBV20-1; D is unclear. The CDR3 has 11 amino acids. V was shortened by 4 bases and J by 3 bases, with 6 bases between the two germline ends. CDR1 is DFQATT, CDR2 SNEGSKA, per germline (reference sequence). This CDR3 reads CSAKVDTEAFF. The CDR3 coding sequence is TGCAGTGCTAAGGTGGACACTGAAGCTTTCTTT.

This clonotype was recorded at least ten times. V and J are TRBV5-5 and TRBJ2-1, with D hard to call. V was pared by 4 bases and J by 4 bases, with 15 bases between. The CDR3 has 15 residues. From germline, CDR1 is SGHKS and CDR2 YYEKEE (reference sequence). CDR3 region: CASSPSGLPYNEQFF. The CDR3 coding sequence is TGTGCCAGCAGCCCCAGTGGGCTACCTTACAATGAGCAGTTCTTC.

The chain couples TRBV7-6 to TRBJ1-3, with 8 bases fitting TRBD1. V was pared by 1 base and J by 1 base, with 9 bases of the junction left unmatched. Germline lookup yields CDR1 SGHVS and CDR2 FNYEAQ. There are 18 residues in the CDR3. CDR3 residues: CASSLVAGGGSSGNTIYF. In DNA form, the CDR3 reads TGTGCCAGCAGCTTAGTGGCAGGGGGCGGCTCGTCTGGAAACACCATATATTTT.

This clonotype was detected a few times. The CDR3 protein is CASSRGQAYEQYF. Here the CDR3 DNA reads TGTGCCAGCTCACGAGGTCAGGCCTACGAGCAGTACTTC. The chain recombines TRBV18 with TRBJ2-7, with D unresolved. Germline assignment: CDR1 KGHSH and CDR2 LQKENI. Trimming shortened V by 4 bases and J by 2 bases, and 9 bases separated the two germline ends. The CDR3 totals 13 residues.